This T cell receptor beta chain is drawn from a study of neoadjuvant anti-PD-1 for oral cavity cancer. About the research overall: Nivolumab at 3 mg/kg was mostly given biweekly, three to four doses, pre-surgery. Broader study findings: Non-responders to neoadjuvant nivolumab had significantly more clonal PBMC T cells than responders.

CDR3 length: 13 amino acids. V shed 0 bases and J shed 8 bases, with 11 bases lying between them. Germline loops: CDR1 SGHRS, CDR2 YFSETQ. Time point defined: after neoadjuvant nivolumab, at surgical resection. Six replicates per PBMC sample, mostly from around 500 ng of genomic DNA. The repertoire was sequenced with immunoSEQ multiplex PCR; TCRdb's copy has only in-frame clones and lacks some. The table lists more than 25,000 clones, roughly 79% of them singletons. On this clone itself: Its antigen is not known.

This rearrangement joins TRBV5-1 to TRBJ1-2; no reliable D call. Sequences were derived from PBMCs, sampled after nivolumab (anti-PD-1) treatment. The source is a person aged 40 to 85 with oral cavity squamous cell carcinoma. The CDR3 sequence is CASSLDGPRGYTF. The DNA for the CDR3 is TGCGCCAGCAGCTTGGACGGACCGCGAGGCTACACCTTC.